Following are 28 T cell receptor beta chains from one sample sequenced in a study of patients and donors after allogeneic stem cell transplantation. TCRdb re-called the RT-PCR reads through MiXCR, storing one row per CDR3 protein. The table lists 800,000 to 1,000,000 distinct CDR3 sequences, 15% to 20% of them singletons. Sequences were obtained from blood, either unsorted or a sorted T cell fraction (not recorded which). All receptors derive from a human donor who was either an allogeneic HSCT recipient or a stem cell or donor lymphocyte infusion donor (not recorded which). It is not recorded whose cells these are; they may come from a transplant donor.

This clonotype was observed many times. This rearrangement joins TRBV10-3 to TRBJ2-3, with a possible D match to TRBD2 (6 bases). Germline V gene lookup returns CDR1 ENHRY and CDR2 SYGVKD. Trimming took 1 base from V and 2 from J, leaving 16 bases between them. The CDR3 runs to 17 residues. CDR3 sequence reads: CAISEFGGFGPTDTQYF. The CDR3 DNA reads TGTGCCATCAGTGAGTTCGGAGGGTTTGGTCCCACAGATACGCAGTATTTT.

This clonotype was seen more than once but under ten times. The CDR3 nucleotides read TGTGCCAGCAGTTTAGTGGGGGGTAACCCCACCGGGGAGCTGTTTTTT. Encoded protein: CASSLVGGNPTGELFF. The rearrangement links TRBV12-3 or TRBV12-4 to TRBJ2-2; the D gene is possibly TRBD2 (6 bases). This CDR3 comprises 16 residues. Deletions cut 1 base from V and 4 bases from J, with 13 bases between.

The rearrangement uses TRBV4-3 and TRBJ2-4; D not resolved. Germline V gene sequence: CDR1 LGHNA, CDR2 YSLEER. The CDR3 length is 16 residues. V was trimmed by 0 bases and J by 0 bases, leaving 9 bases between them. The CDR3 here is CASSQDRQKAKNIQYF. The CDR3 coding sequence is TGCGCCAGCAGCCAAGATCGGCAGAAAGCCAAAAACATTCAGTACTTC.

This clonotype was seen repeatedly, ten times or more. CDR3 nucleotide sequence: TGTGCCAGCACCCGAAGACAGGCCAACACCGGGGAGCTGTTTTTT. Translation: CASTRRQANTGELFF. This sequence joins TRBV12-3 or TRBV12-4 and TRBJ2-2; D is possibly TRBD1 (6 bases). This CDR3 region has 15 residues. Trimming left V 7 bases short and J 2 bases short, with 14 bases between.

This clonotype was counted only a few times. The chain combines TRBV7-8 with TRBJ1-6; 9 positions agree with TRBD1. The germline V gene encodes CDR1 SGHVS and CDR2 FQNEAQ. V shed 1 base and J 9 bases; nucleotides not matched to a gene: 7. The CDR3 is 16 amino acids. The CDR3 protein is CASSLDDRGRSSPLHF. CDR3 in DNA: TGTGCCAGCAGCTTAGACGACAGGGGGAGGAGTTCACCCCTCCACTTT.

Only a few counts were recorded for this clonotype. This chain connects TRBV29-1 to TRBJ2-5; TRBD2 might be the D (5 bases). CDR3 size: 13 residues. Trimming left V 5 bases short and J 1 base short, with 11 bases between. CDR1 and CDR2 from the germline V gene are SQVTM and ANQGSEA. CDR3 protein: CSVQRSVQETQYF. The CDR3 bases are TGCAGCGTTCAGCGGTCGGTCCAAGAGACCCAGTACTTC.

The chain recombines TRBV7-9 with TRBJ1-4; 9 bases match TRBD1. The CDR3 is 15 amino acids. The J segment lost 7 bases and the V segment lost 5 bases, leaving 8 bases of the junction unmatched. CDR1 is SEHNR, CDR2 FQNEAQ, per germline (reference sequence). Here the CDR3 DNA reads TGTGCCAGCAGCGACCAACAGGGGGCCGGTGAAAAACTGTTTTTT. This codes for CASSDQQGAGEKLFF.

This clonotype was seen only once. The chain has TRBV4-1 and TRBJ2-7; no clear D. Germline V gene data show CDR1 as MGHRA and CDR2 as YSYEKL. This CDR3 has 14 residues. V was trimmed by 1 base and J by 3 bases, leaving 10 bases between them. For the CDR3, the DNA is TGCGCCAGCAGCCAAGTTAATTCAGGCTACGAGCAGTACTTC. This codes for CASSQVNSGYEQYF.

This clonotype was observed a few times. The chain links TRBV14 to TRBJ2-7; no firm D call. V was pared by 1 base and J by 2 bases, with 6 bases between. Germline CDR1 reads SGHDN; CDR2 reads FVKESK. The CDR3 loop spans 13 amino acids. Written as DNA, the CDR3 is TGTGCCAGCAGCCAAGTGGTAGCCTACGAGCAGTACTTC. Its translation: CASSQVVAYEQYF.

The V call is TRBV20-1, the J call TRBJ1-1; perhaps TRBD1 as D (5 bases). The CDR3 is 13 amino acids. The V gene lost 1 base and the J gene lost 6 bases, with 12 bases spanning the gap. Germline lookup yields CDR1 DFQATT and CDR2 SNEGSKA (reference sequence). CDR3 bases: TGCAGTGCTAGAGGGACACTGGCCTCTGAAGCTTTCTTT. This codes for CSARGTLASEAFF.

This clonotype occurred a few times. This rearrangement joins TRBV18 to TRBJ2-3, with no clear D. The CDR3 has 14 residues. The germline V gene encodes CDR1 KGHSH and CDR2 LQKENI. Trimming shortened V by 9 bases and J by 3 bases, and 16 bases separated the two germline ends. This CDR3 reads CASQRNSETDTQYF. In DNA form, the CDR3 reads TGTGCCAGTCAACGGAATAGTGAAACAGATACGCAGTATTTT. Full variable domain (outside the CDR3, taken from reference TRBV18 and TRBJ2-3): NAGVMQNPRHLVRRRGQEARLRCSPMKGHSHVYWYRQLPEEGLKFMVYLQKENIIDESGMPKERFSAEFPKEGPSILRIQQVVRGDSAAYFCASQRNSETDTQYFGPGTRLTVL.

The chain uses TRBV3-1 and TRBJ2-7, with 7 bases aligning to TRBD2. V was clipped by 4 bases and J by 12 bases; unmatched bases: 12. Germline V gene lookup returns CDR1 LGHDT and CDR2 YNNKEL (reference sequence). The length of the CDR3 is 13 residues. CDR3: CASSPEVLATRYF. The CDR3 DNA is TGTGCCAGCAGCCCGGAGGTACTAGCGACTAGGTACTTC.

This chain joins TRBV21-1 and TRBJ2-1; the table's D call TRBD1 went unverified against the DNA. TRBV21-1 corresponds to a pseudogene. This CDR3 comprises 16 residues. This CDR3 is CASSGSRGGYHNEQFF. CDR3 DNA sequence: TGTGCCAGCAGCGGATCACGGGGGGGCTACCACAATGAGCAGTTCTTC.

This sequence joins TRBV29-1 and TRBJ2-1, with 7 positions matching TRBD2. The CDR3 length is 16 residues. Trimming took 3 bases from V and 6 from J; bases not matched to a gene: 14. CDR1 is SQVTM and CDR2 is ANQGSEA in the germline V gene. The CDR3 sequence: CSVDPTPKREGNEQFF. The CDR3 region has the DNA TGCAGCGTTGACCCGACTCCCAAGAGGGAGGGCAATGAGCAGTTCTTC.

The V gene is TRBV4-1, the J gene TRBJ2-3, with 8 bases fitting TRBD2. CDR3 length: 15 residues. Looked up from germline, CDR1 is MGHRA and CDR2 is YSYEKL. J was trimmed by 0 bases and V by 5 bases; bases with no gene match: 4. CDR3 sequence (DNA): TGCGCCAGCAGCGCTCTAGCGGGTAGCACAGATACGCAGTATTTT. Translation gives CASSALAGSTDTQYF.

This sequence joins TRBV30 and TRBJ1-2; D gene unclear. This CDR3 is built from 13 residues. Trimming took 5 bases from V and 7 from J, leaving 17 bases between them. The germline CDR1 and CDR2 sequences are GTSNPN and SVGIG (reference sequence). The CDR3 DNA is TGTGCCTGGGCCTCCCGTGGGCACTTTGGCTACACCTTC. This codes for CAWASRGHFGYTF.

The chain couples TRBV20-1 to TRBJ2-2; perhaps TRBD2 as D (7 bases). The germline V gene has CDR1 DFQATT and CDR2 SNEGSKA (reference sequence). The CDR3 is 12 residues long. Trimming shortened V by 5 bases and J by 8 bases, and 12 bases separated the two germline ends. CDR3 region: CSAGGARGELFF. The DNA of the CDR3 is TGCAGTGCTGGGGGGGCGAGGGGGGAGCTGTTTTTT.

J is TRBJ1-5 and V is TRBV5-4, with D unresolved. The V gene's germline CDR1 is SGHNT and CDR2 YYREEE (reference sequence). The V and J ends lost 0 bases and 3 bases respectively, with 16 bases between them. The CDR3 has 17 amino acids. CDR3 DNA: TGTGCCAGCAGCTTGGTTTGGCCCGGCTGGGACAATCAGCCCCAGCATTTT. Translation: CASSLVWPGWDNQPQHF.

The table lists this clonotype with a few counts. The chain has TRBV11-1 and TRBJ1-1, with 11 bases identical to TRBD1. The CDR3 consists of 15 residues. The V gene's germline CDR1 is SGHAT and CDR2 FQDESV (reference sequence). Trimming took 5 bases from V and 6 from J; bases not matched to a gene: 8. CDR3 amino acids: CASSGRTGGFAEAFF. In DNA, the CDR3 is TGTGCCAGCAGCGGTAGGACAGGGGGCTTCGCTGAAGCTTTCTTT.

The chain employs TRBV20-1 and TRBJ2-3; no definite D call. The germline gives CDR1 DFQATT, CDR2 SNEGSKA (reference sequence). Trimming removed 3 bases from V and 4 bases from J, with 11 bases in between. The CDR3 is made up of 13 amino acids. The CDR3 spells CSASLTGADTQYF. CDR3 in DNA: TGCAGTGCTAGCTTGACTGGCGCAGATACGCAGTATTTT.

The chain couples TRBV12-3 or TRBV12-4 to TRBJ2-1; D ambiguous. The CDR3 has 15 residues. V was shortened by 3 bases and J by 4 bases, with 13 bases between the two germline ends. This CDR3 reads CASSFSDADYNEQFF. In DNA, the CDR3 is TGTGCCAGCAGTTTTTCGGATGCGGATTACAATGAGCAGTTCTTC.

The chain is built from TRBV5-8 and TRBJ1-2; D is perhaps TRBD1 (5 bases). The germline V and J ends were trimmed by 0 bases and 0 bases, with 12 bases remaining between them. Germline lookup yields CDR1 SGHTS and CDR2 YDEGEE. The CDR3 contains 16 residues. Here the CDR3 DNA reads TGTGCCAGCAGCTTGGAAATCCAGGGCCCTAACTATGGCTACACCTTC. Amino acid sequence: CASSLEIQGPNYGYTF.

This clonotype occurred a few times. This chain uses TRBV20-1 with TRBJ2-3, with D perhaps TRBD2 (6 bases). V lost 6 bases and J 7 bases, leaving 14 bases between the germline ends. The CDR3 is 12 residues long. Per germline, CDR1 DFQATT and CDR2 SNEGSKA (reference sequence). CDR3 DNA sequence: TGCAGTGCCGAATCCGCGGGGTATACGCAGTATTTT. Translating it yields CSAESAGYTQYF.

The chain employs TRBV12-3 or TRBV12-4 and TRBJ2-4; 14 nucleotides match TRBD2. The V segment lost 5 bases and the J segment 0 bases; nucleotides outside the gene matches: 15. The CDR3 runs to 21 residues. CDR3 nucleotides: TGTGCCAGCAGTATCCGGACTAGCGGGGGGTCGCCAAACCTAGCCAAAAACATTCAGTACTTC. Protein product: CASSIRTSGGSPNLAKNIQYF.

J is TRBJ2-7 and V is TRBV29-1; a weak D match, TRBD2 (6 bases). Trimming pared 0 bases from V and 3 bases from J, leaving 9 bases between. The CDR3 runs to 13 residues. The germline V gene has CDR1 SQVTM and CDR2 ANQGSEA. In DNA form, the CDR3 reads TGCAGCGTTGAAGATAGCGGTGGCTACGAGCAGTACTTC. Residues: CSVEDSGGYEQYF.

The chain is built from TRBV6-1 and TRBJ1-6; a possible D gene is TRBD1 (6 bases). In germline, CDR1 is MNHNS, CDR2 SASEGT. Between the trimmed V and J ends, which lost 5 bases and 6 bases, there was a span of 8 bases. The CDR3 has 13 amino acids. The CDR3 nucleotides read TGTGCCAGCAGTACAGGGTTTAATTCACCCCTCCACTTT. Its protein product is CASSTGFNSPLHF.

This rearrangement joins TRBV7-9 to TRBJ2-5; no reliable D call. In germline, CDR1 is SEHNR, CDR2 FQNEAQ (reference sequence). The CDR3 contains 14 residues. V lost 4 bases and J lost 4, with 13 bases in between. The CDR3 reads CASSSRTLGETQYF. The CDR3, as DNA: TGTGCCAGCAGCTCCCGCACGTTAGGAGAGACCCAGTACTTC.

J is TRBJ2-1 and V is TRBV2; the match to TRBD2 covers 13 bases. CDR3 length equals 16 residues. Trimming took 6 bases from V and 7 from J; bases not matched to a gene: 9. Germline loops: CDR1 SNHLY, CDR2 FYNNEI. CDR3 amino acids: CASSYTGLAGLNEQFF. The CDR3 nucleotides read TGTGCCAGCAGCTACACGGGACTAGCGGGATTGAATGAGCAGTTCTTC.